These 11 T cell receptor beta chains share one sample of origin, sequenced in a study of blood T cell repertoires in COVID-19. Repertoires were generated with immunoSEQ multiplex PCR, while TCRdb's copy carries only in-frame clones and drops some. The sample lists 95,000 or so clones; about 90% were seen once. Sequences were obtained from peripheral blood. These receptors originate from a human donor in a cohort sampled during active COVID-19.

V gene TRBV18 combines with J gene TRBJ2-1; 10 nucleotides match TRBD1. The CDR3 loop spans 16 amino acids. The V gene end was trimmed by 3 bases and the J gene end by 7 bases; junction bases not matched to a gene: 9. Germline lookup yields CDR1 KGHSH and CDR2 LQKENI. For the CDR3, the DNA is TGTGCCAGCTCACCTCTAGGGACAGGGGCTTTTAATGAGCAGTTCTTC. Protein product: CASSPLGTGAFNEQFF.

V is TRBV9 and J is TRBJ2-7; possible D gene TRBD1, 6 bases. The CDR3 sequence is 15 residues long. V was cut by 3 bases and J by 3 bases, with 16 bases left in between. The germline V gene has CDR1 SGDLS and CDR2 YYNGEE. Written as DNA, the CDR3 is TGTGCCAGCAGCGCCAGCGGACAGCCCAGCTACGAGCAGTACTTC. Translating gives CASSASGQPSYEQYF.

In this sample, this clone turned up a few times. DNA for the CDR3: TGTGCCAGTAGTCCGGCAGGGGGCACAGATACGCAGTATTTT. This encodes CASSPAGGTDTQYF. The chain is built from TRBV19 and TRBJ2-3, with D maybe TRBD1 (6 bases). There are 14 residues in the CDR3. Germline V gene sequence: CDR1 LNHDA, CDR2 SQIVND (reference sequence). V was cut by 5 bases and J by 1 base, with 10 bases left in between.

The genes are TRBV28 and TRBJ2-2; 8 positions match TRBD1. V gave up 4 bases and J gave up 8 bases; unmatched junction bases: 9. Per the germline V gene, CDR1 is MDHEN and CDR2 is SYDVKM. The CDR3 extends over 15 amino acids. The CDR3 here is CASSSPGQVWGELFF. CDR3 coding DNA: TGTGCCAGCAGTTCGCCGGGACAGGTCTGGGGGGAGCTGTTTTTT.

This chain uses TRBV9 with TRBJ2-5, with a tentative D call TRBD2 (5 bases). Trimming took 0 bases from V and 9 from J, leaving 15 bases between them. The germline V gene has CDR1 SGDLS and CDR2 YYNGEE. This CDR3 region has 14 residues. CDR3 region: CASSVDLSERAQYF. The CDR3 nucleotides read TGTGCCAGCAGCGTAGATCTGTCCGAGAGGGCCCAGTACTTC.

CDR3 nucleotide sequence: TGTGCCAGCTCTAGACAATCGGCTGGAAACACCATATATTTT. It translates to CASSRQSAGNTIYF. The rearrangement joins TRBV18 to TRBJ1-3; D not resolved. V was cut by 6 bases and J by 2 bases, with 11 bases left in between. In germline, CDR1 is KGHSH, CDR2 LQKENI. The CDR3 extends over 14 amino acids.

The chain uses TRBV11-2 and TRBJ2-5, with TRBD2 as a possible D gene (5 bases). The V end was cut by 0 bases, the J end by 7 bases, with 15 bases between. The CDR3 spans 15 residues. Germline values: CDR1 SGHAT, CDR2 FQNNGV. The chain's CDR3 is CASSLDTAGLRTQYF. The CDR3 DNA reads TGTGCCAGCAGCTTAGATACGGCGGGCCTAAGGACCCAGTACTTC.

The gene calls are TRBV9 and TRBJ2-7; TRBD1 matches 9 bases. This CDR3 has 16 amino acids. Trimming cost V 4 bases and J 3 bases; bases outside gene matches: 11. The V gene's germline CDR1 is SGDLS and CDR2 YYNGEE. CDR3 loop: CASSLKGQGRNYEQYF. CDR3 bases: TGTGCCAGCAGCCTAAAGGGACAGGGCCGTAACTACGAGCAGTACTTC.

The chain's CDR3 is CASIDRQAGNTIYF. The CDR3 coding sequence is TGTGCCAGTATCGACCGACAGGCCGGAAACACCATATATTTT. The J gene is TRBJ1-3, the V gene TRBV19, with D perhaps TRBD1 (6 bases). The germline V gene encodes CDR1 LNHDA and CDR2 SQIVND (reference sequence). CDR3 length: 14 amino acids. Trimming cost V 7 bases and J 4 bases, with 14 bases left between them.

The gene calls are TRBV20-1 and TRBJ2-1; 10 bases are a match to TRBD2. Per the germline V gene, CDR1 is DFQATT and CDR2 is SNEGSKA (reference sequence). This CDR3 has 17 residues. The V gene end was trimmed by 3 bases and the J gene end by 9 bases; junction bases not matched to a gene: 17. CDR3 sequence (DNA): TGCAGTGCTAGTAACCCCCCCGGGGCTAGCGGGGGAGGTGAGCAGTTCTTC. Translation gives CSASNPPGASGGGEQFF.

The V and J genes are TRBV4-2 and TRBJ2-1, with 10 bases lining up with TRBD1. V lost 0 bases, J lost 9 bases, and 8 bases stayed unmatched. The germline V gene has CDR1 LGHNA and CDR2 YNFKEQ. CDR3 length: 16 residues. The CDR3 sequence: CASSQDPRQGALEQFF. The CDR3 DNA reads as TGTGCCAGCAGCCAAGATCCGAGACAGGGGGCTCTTGAGCAGTTCTTC.